The clone carrying this T cell receptor (beta chain) was counted a few times. These data are taken from a study of blood T cells in healthy people across ages. For the second PCR, which ran for 7 to 11 cycles, a sample-barcoded 5' primer and a J-beta primer mix were used. A template-switch adaptor containing 12 random nucleotides labeled each cDNA molecule. TCRdb processed the 5' RACE reads anew with MiXCR; each CDR3 protein has one entry. The sample yields some 940,000 distinct CDR3 sequences, approximately 32% seen once. The trim removed 2 bases at V and 11 bases at J, leaving 7 bases unmatched. The CDR3 spans 13 residues. Germline V gene sequence: CDR1 MGHRA, CDR2 YSYEKL. The same sample was also studied in work on T cells of mothers and their children.

This receptor was obtained from a woman aged 40-49 years in good health. The chain employs TRBV4-1 and TRBJ2-5; 8 positions agree with TRBD2. The sequenced sample consisted of blood. The CDR3, as DNA: TGCGCCAGCAGCCAACTTGGACTAGCAGAGCAGTACTTC. Amino acids: CASSQLGLAEQYF.